This T cell receptor beta chain emerged from a study of blood T cell repertoires in COVID-19. The CDR3 sequence is 15 residues long. V lost 1 base to trimming and J lost 5 bases; unmatched junction nucleotides: 4. Germline lookup yields CDR1 MNHEY and CDR2 SMNVEV (reference sequence). Sequenced by immunoSEQ multiplex PCR; TCRdb stores in-frame clones only, minus some. The table has 150,000 to 200,000 clones, about four fifths seen once; the top ten hold approximately 6.5%. This TCR came from a woman in her 40s with acute or convalescent COVID-19. Specimen: peripheral blood. The J gene is TRBJ2-1, the V gene TRBV27; 8 nucleotides line up with TRBD2. The CDR3 DNA sequence: TGTGCCAGCAGTTTATGGCTAGCGGGCCACAATGAGCAGTTCTTC. The encoded protein is CASSLWLAGHNEQFF.